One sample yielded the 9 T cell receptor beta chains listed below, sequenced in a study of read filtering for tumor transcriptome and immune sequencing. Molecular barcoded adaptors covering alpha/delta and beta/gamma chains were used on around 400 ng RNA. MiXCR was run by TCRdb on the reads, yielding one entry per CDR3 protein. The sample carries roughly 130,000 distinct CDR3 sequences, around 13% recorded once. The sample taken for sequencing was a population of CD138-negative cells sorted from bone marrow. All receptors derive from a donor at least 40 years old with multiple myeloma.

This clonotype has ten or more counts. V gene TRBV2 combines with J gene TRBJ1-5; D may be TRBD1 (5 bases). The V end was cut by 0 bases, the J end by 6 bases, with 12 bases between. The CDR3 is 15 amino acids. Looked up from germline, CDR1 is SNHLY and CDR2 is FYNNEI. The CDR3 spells CASSEAFSRGQPQHF. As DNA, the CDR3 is TGTGCCAGCAGTGAAGCGTTCTCAAGGGGTCAGCCCCAGCATTTT.

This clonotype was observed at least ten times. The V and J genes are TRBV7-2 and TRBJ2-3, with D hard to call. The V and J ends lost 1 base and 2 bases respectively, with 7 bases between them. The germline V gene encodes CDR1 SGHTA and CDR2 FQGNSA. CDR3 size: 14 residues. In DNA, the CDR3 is TGTGCCAGCAGCTTAGGGCAGACCACAGATACGCAGTATTTT. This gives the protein CASSLGQTTDTQYF.

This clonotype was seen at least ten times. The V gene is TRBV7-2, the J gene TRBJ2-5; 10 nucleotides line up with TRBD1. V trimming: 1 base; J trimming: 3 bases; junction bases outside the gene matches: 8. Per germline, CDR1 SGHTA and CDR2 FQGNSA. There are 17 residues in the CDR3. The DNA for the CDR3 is TGTGCCAGCAGCTTAGGCTTGGGGGACAGGGGAAAAGAGACCCAGTACTTC. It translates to CASSLGLGDRGKETQYF.

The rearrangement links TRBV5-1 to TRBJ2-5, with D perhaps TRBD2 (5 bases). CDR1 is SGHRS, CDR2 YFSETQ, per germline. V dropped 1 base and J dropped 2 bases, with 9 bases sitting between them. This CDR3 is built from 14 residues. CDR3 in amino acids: CASSLSGQQETQYF. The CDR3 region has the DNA TGCGCCAGCAGCTTGAGCGGCCAACAAGAGACCCAGTACTTC.

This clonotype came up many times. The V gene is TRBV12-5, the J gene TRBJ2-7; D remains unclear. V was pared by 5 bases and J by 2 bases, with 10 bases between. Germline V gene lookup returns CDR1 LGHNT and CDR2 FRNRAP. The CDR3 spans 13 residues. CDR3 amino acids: CASGPDLTYEQYF. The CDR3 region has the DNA TGTGCTAGTGGTCCAGACTTAACCTACGAGCAGTACTTC.

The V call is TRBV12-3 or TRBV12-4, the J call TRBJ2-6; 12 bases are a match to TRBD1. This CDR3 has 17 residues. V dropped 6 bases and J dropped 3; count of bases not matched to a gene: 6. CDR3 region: CASSPGQGAVGANVLTF. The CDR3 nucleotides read TGTGCCAGCAGCCCGGGACAGGGGGCTGTTGGGGCCAACGTCCTGACTTTC.

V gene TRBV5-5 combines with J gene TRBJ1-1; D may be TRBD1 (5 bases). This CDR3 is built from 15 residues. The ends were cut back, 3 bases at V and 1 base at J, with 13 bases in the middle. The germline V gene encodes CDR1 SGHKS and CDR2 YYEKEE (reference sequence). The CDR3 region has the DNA TGTGCCAGCAGCTCAACCCCGGGACCGAACACTGAAGCTTTCTTT. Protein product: CASSSTPGPNTEAFF.

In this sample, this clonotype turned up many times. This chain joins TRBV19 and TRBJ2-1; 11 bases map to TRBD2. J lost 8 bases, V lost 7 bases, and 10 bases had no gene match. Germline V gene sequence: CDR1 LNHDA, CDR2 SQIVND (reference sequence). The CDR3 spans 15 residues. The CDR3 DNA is TGTGCCAGTACCCAGACTAGCGGGAATTTCTATGAGCAGTTCTTC. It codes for CASTQTSGNFYEQFF.

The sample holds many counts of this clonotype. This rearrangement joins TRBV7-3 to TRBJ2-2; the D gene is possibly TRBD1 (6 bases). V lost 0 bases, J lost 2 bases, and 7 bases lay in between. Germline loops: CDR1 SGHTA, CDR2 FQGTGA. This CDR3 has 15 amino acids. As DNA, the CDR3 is TGTGCCAGCAGCTTAACCAGGGGAAACACCGGGGAGCTGTTTTTT. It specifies CASSLTRGNTGELFF.